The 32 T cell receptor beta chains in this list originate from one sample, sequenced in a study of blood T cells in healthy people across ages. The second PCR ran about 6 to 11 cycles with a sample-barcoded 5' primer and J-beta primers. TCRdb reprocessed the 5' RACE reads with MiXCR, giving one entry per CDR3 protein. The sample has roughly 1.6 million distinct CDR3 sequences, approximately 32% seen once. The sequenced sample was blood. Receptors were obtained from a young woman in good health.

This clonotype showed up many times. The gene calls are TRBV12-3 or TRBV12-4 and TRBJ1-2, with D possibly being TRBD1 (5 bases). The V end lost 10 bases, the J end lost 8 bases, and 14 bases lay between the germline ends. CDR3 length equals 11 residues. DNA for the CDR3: TGTGCCACCCACCGGGGACTCGGCTACACCTTC. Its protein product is CATHRGLGYTF.

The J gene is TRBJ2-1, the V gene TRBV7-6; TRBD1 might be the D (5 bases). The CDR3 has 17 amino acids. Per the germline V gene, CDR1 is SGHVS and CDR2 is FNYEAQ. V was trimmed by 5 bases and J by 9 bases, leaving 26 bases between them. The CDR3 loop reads CASSQPPDKARLGEQFF. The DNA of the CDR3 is TGTGCCAGCAGCCAACCGCCGGACAAGGCCCGATTGGGTGAGCAGTTCTTC.

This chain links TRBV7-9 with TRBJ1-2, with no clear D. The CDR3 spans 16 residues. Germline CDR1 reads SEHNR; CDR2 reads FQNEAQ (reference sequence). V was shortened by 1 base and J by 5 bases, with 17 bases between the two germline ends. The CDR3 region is CASSLGGDRALYGYTF. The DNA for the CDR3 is TGTGCCAGCAGCTTAGGAGGTGACCGGGCCCTTTATGGCTACACCTTC. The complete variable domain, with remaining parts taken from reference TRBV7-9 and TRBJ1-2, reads DTGVSQNPRHKITKRGQNVTFRCDPISEHNRLYWYRQTLGQGPEFLTYFQNEAQLEKSRLLSDRFSAERPKGSFSTLEIQRTEQGDSAMYLCASSLGGDRALYGYTFGSGTRLTVV.

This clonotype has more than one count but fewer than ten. The CDR3 here is CASSSLAGTSLGLVNEQYF. The CDR3 nucleotides read TGTGCCAGCAGTTCACTAGCGGGAACTAGTTTAGGCTTGGTAAACGAGCAGTACTTC. The rearrangement uses TRBV28 and TRBJ2-7, with 10 bases aligning to TRBD2. V dropped 4 bases and J dropped 5; count of bases not matched to a gene: 20. The germline gives CDR1 MDHEN, CDR2 SYDVKM. This CDR3 has 19 residues. The complete variable domain, with remaining parts taken from reference TRBV28 and TRBJ2-7, reads DVKVTQSSRYLVKRTGEKVFLECVQDMDHENMFWYRQDPGLGLRLIYFSYDVKMKEKGDIPEGYSVSREKKERFSLILESASTNQTSMYLCASSSLAGTSLGLVNEQYFGPGTRLTVT.

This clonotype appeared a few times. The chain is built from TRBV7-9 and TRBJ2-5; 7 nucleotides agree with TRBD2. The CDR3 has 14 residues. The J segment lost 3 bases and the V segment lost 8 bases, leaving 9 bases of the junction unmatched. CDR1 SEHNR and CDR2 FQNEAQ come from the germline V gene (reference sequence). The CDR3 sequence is CASYGGGTKETQYF. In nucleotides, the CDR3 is TGTGCCAGCTACGGCGGGGGAACAAAAGAGACCCAGTACTTC.

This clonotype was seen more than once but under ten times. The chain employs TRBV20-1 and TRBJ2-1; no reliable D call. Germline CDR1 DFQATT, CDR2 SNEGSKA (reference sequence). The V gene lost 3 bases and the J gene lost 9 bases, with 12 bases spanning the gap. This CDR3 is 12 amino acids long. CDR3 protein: CSASDLSLEQFF. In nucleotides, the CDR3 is TGCAGTGCTAGTGACTTATCACTTGAGCAGTTCTTC.

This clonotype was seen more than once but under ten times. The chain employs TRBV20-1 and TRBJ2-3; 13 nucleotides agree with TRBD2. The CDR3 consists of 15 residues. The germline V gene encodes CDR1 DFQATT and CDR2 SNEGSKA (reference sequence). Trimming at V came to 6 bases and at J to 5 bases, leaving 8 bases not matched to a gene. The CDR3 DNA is TGCAGTGCCCCCCCGACTAGCGGGGGGAAAGATACGCAGTATTTT. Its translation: CSAPPTSGGKDTQYF.

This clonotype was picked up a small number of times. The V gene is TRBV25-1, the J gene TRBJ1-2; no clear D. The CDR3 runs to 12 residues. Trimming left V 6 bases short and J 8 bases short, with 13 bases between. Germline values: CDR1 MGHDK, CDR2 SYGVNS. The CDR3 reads CASRAAERGYTF. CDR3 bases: TGTGCCAGCAGGGCGGCCGAGAGGGGCTACACCTTC.

The CDR3 nucleotides are TGTGCCAGCAGTTGGGTGGCGGGAGGGGAGCAGTACTTC. Encoded protein: CASSWVAGGEQYF. This chain uses TRBV6-5 with TRBJ2-5, with 9 positions matching TRBD2. J lost 11 bases, V lost 4 bases, and 8 bases had no gene match. Germline lookup yields CDR1 MNHEY and CDR2 SVGAGI. The CDR3 totals 13 residues.

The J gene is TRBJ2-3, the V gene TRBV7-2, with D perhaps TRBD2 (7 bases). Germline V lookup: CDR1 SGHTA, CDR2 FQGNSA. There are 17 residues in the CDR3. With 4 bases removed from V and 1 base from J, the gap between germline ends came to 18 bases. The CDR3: CASSSRMGGRGTDTQYF. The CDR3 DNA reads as TGTGCCAGCAGCTCGCGTATGGGGGGGCGGGGCACAGATACGCAGTATTTT.

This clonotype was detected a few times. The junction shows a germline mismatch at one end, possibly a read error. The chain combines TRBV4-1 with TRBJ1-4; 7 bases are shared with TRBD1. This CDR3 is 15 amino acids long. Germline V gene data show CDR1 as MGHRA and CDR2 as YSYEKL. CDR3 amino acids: CASSGRTGLNEKLFF. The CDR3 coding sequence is TGCGCCAGCAGCGGGCGGACAGGATTGAATGAAAAGCTGTTTTTT.

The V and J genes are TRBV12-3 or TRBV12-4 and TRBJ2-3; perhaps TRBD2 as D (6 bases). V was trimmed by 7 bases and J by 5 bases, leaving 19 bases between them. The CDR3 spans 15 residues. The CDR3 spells CASNDGVLAEDTQYF. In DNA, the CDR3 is TGTGCCAGCAACGACGGGGTACTAGCAGAAGATACGCAGTATTTT.

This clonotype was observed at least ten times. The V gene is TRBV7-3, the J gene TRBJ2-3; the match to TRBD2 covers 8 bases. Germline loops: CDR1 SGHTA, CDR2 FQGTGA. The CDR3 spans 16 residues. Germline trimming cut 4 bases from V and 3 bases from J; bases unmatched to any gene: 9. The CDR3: CASSSVSGLDTDTQYF. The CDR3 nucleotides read TGTGCCAGCAGCTCCGTTTCGGGACTAGATACAGATACGCAGTATTTT.

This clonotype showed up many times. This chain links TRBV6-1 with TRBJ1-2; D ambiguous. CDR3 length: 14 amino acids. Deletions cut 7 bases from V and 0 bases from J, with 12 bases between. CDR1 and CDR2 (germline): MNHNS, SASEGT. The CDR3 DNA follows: TGTGCCAGCATCCCGACGGGAGCTAACTATGGCTACACCTTC. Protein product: CASIPTGANYGYTF.

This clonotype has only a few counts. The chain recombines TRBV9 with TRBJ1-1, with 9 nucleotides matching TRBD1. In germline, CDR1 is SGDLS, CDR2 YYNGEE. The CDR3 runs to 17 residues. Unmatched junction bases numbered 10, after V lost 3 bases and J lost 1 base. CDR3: CASSAKDRGLGNTEAFF. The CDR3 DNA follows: TGTGCCAGCAGCGCAAAGGACAGGGGATTAGGGAACACTGAAGCTTTCTTT. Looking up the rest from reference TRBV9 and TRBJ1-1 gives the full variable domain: DSGVTQTPKHLITATGQRVTLRCSPRSGDLSVYWYQQSLDQGLQFLIQYYNGEERAKGNILERFSAQQFPDLHSELNLSSLELGDSALYFCASSAKDRGLGNTEAFFGQGTRLTVV.

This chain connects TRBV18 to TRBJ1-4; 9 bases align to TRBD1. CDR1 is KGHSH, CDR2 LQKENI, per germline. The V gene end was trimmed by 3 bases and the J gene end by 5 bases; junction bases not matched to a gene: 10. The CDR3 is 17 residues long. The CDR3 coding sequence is TGTGCCAGCTCACCTACCCGGGACAGGGTCTGGAATGAAAAACTGTTTTTT. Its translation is CASSPTRDRVWNEKLFF.

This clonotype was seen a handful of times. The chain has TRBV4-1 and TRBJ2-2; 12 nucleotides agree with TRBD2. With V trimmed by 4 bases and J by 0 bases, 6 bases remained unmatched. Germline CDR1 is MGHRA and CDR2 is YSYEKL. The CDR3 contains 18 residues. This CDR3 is CASSRVLAGGPNTGELFF. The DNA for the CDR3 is TGCGCCAGCAGCCGAGTACTAGCGGGGGGACCGAACACCGGGGAGCTGTTTTTT.

The CDR3 sequence is CASRRDLNQPQHF. CDR3 bases: TGCGCCAGCAGGAGGGACCTTAATCAGCCCCAGCATTTT. The rearrangement uses TRBV10-2 and TRBJ1-5; D is perhaps TRBD1 (5 bases). V was clipped by 6 bases and J by 4 bases, with 10 bases between them. The germline CDR1 and CDR2 sequences are WSHSY and SAAADI. CDR3 length: 13 amino acids.

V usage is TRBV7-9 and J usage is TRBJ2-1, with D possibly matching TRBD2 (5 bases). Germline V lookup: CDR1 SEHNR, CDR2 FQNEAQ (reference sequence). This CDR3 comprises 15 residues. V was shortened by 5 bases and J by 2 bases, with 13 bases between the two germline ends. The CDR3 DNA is TGTGCCAGCAGCCCGCGGGCAGCCGCCTACAATGAGCAGTTCTTC. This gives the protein CASSPRAAAYNEQFF. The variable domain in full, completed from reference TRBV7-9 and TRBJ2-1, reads DTGVSQNPRHKITKRGQNVTFRCDPISEHNRLYWYRQTLGQGPEFLTYFQNEAQLEKSRLLSDRFSAERPKGSFSTLEIQRTEQGDSAMYLCASSPRAAAYNEQFFGPGTRLTVL.

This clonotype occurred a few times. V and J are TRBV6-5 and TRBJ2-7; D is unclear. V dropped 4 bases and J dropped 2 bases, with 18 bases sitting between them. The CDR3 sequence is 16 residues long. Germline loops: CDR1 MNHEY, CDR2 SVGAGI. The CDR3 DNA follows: TGTGCCAGCAGTTCCACGAGCAGAACTTCGACCTACGAGCAGTACTTC. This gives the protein CASSSTSRTSTYEQYF.

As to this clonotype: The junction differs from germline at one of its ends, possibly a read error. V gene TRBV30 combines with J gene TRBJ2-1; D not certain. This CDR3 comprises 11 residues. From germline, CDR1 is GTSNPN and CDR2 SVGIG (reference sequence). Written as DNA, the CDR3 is TGTGCCTGGAGCCTGATGAATGAGCAGGTCTTC. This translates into CAWSLMNEQVF.

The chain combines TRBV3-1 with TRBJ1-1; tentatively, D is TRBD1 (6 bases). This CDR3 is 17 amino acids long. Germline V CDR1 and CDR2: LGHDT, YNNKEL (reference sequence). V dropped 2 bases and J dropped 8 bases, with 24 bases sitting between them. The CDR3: CASSQRLRGPGAIEAFF. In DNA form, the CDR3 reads TGTGCCAGCAGCCAAAGATTACGGGGGCCGGGAGCTATCGAAGCTTTCTTT. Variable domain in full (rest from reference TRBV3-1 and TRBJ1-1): DTAVSQTPKYLVTQMGNDKSIKCEQNLGHDTMYWYKQDSKKFLKIMFSYNNKELIINETVPNRFSPKSPDKAHLNLHINSLELGDSAVYFCASSQRLRGPGAIEAFFGQGTRLTVV.

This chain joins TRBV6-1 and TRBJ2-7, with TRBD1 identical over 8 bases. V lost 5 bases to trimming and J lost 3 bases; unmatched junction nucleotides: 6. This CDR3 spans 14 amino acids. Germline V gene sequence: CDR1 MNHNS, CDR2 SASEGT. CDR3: CASSLQGEHYEQYF. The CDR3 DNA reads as TGTGCCAGCAGTTTACAGGGGGAGCACTACGAGCAGTACTTC.

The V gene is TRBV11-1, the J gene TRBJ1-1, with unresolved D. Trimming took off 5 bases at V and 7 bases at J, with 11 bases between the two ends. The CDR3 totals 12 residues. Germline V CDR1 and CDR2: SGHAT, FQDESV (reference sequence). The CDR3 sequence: CASSPATLEAFF. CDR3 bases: TGTGCCAGCAGCCCGGCGACCCTTGAAGCTTTCTTT.

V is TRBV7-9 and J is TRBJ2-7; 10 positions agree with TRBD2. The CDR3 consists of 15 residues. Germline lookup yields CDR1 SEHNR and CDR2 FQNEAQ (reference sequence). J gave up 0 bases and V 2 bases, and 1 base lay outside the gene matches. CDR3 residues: CASSLIAGGSYEQYF. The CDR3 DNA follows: TGTGCCAGCAGCTTAATAGCGGGGGGCTCCTACGAGCAGTACTTC.

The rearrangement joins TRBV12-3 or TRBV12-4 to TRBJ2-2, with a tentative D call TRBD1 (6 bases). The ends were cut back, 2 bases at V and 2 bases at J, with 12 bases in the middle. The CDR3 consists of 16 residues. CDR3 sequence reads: CASSLQNRANTGELFF. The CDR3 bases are TGTGCCAGCAGTTTACAAAACAGGGCAAACACCGGGGAGCTGTTTTTT.

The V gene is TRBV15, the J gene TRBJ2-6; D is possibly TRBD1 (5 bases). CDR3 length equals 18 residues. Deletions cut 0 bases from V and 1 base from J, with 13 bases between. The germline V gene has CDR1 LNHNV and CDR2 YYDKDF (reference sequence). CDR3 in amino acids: CATSRDLQGHSGANVLTF. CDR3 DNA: TGTGCCACCAGCAGAGATCTTCAGGGCCATTCTGGGGCCAACGTCCTGACTTTC.

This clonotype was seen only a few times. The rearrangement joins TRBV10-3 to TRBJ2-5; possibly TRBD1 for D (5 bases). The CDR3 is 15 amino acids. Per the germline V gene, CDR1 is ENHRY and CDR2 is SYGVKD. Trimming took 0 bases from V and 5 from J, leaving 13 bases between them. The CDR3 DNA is TGTGCCATCAGTGAGTCCGCAGGGCCTTGGGAGACCCAGTACTTC. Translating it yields CAISESAGPWETQYF.

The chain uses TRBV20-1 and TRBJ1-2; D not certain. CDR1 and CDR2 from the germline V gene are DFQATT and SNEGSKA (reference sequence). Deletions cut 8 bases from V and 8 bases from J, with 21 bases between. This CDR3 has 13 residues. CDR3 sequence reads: CSSRGSRAGGYTF. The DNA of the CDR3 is TGCAGTTCCCGCGGGTCTCGGGCGGGGGGCTACACCTTC.

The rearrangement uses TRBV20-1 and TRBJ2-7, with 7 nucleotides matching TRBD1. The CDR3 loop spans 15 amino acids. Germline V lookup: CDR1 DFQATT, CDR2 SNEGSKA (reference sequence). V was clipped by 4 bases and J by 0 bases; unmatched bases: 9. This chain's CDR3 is CSATHRGPSSYEQYF. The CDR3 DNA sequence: TGCAGTGCTACTCACAGGGGCCCGAGCTCCTACGAGCAGTACTTC.

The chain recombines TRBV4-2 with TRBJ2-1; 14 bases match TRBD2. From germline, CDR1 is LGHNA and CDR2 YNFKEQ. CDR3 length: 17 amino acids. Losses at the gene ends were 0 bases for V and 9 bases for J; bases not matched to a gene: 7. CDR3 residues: CASSQEGQTSGGGEQFF. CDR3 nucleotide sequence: TGTGCCAGCAGCCAAGAAGGTCAGACTAGCGGGGGGGGTGAGCAGTTCTTC.

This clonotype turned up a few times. The chain's CDR3 is CASSFNSKGNEQFF. The CDR3 nucleotides read TGTGCCAGCAGCTTTAATTCAAAAGGCAATGAGCAGTTCTTC. The V call is TRBV7-9, the J call TRBJ2-1, with unresolved D. Germline CDR1 and CDR2: SEHNR and FQNEAQ (reference sequence). The ends were cut back, 3 bases at V and 6 bases at J, with 12 bases in the middle. The CDR3 runs 14 residues.